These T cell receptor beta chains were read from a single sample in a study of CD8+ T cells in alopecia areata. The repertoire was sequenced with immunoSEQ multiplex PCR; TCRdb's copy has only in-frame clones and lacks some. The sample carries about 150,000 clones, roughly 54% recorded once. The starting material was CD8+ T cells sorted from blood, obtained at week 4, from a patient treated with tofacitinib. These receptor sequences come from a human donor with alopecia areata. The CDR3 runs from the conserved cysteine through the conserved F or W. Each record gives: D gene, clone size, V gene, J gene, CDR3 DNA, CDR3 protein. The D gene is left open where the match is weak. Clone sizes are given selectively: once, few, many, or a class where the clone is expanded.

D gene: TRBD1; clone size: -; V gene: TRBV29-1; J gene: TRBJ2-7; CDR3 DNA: TGCAGCGTTGGTGACAGGGTGTCCTACGAGCAGTACTTC; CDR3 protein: CSVGDRVSYEQYF
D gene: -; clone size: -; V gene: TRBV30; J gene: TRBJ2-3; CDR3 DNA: TGTGCCTGGAGTGTTTTCTCGACAGATACGCAGTATTTT; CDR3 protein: CAWSVFSTDTQYF
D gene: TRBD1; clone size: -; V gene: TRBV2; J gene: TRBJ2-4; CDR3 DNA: TGTGCCAGCAGTGAATTTAGGGACAGCAACTTAGCCAAAAACATTCAGTACTTC; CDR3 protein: CASSEFRDSNLAKNIQYF
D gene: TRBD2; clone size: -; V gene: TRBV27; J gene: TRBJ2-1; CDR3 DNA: TGTGCCAGCAGTTTCATAGCGGGGGCCTACAATGAGCAGTTCTTC; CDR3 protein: CASSFIAGAYNEQFF
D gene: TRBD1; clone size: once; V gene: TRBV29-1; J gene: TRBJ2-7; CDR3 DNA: TGCAGCGTAGGGGGGACAGGGCACGAGCAGTACTTC; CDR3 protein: CSVGGTGHEQYF
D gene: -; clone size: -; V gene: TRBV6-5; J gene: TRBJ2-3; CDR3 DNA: TGTGCCAGCAGTTACTTTGGCACAGATACGCAGTATTTT; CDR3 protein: CASSYFGTDTQYF
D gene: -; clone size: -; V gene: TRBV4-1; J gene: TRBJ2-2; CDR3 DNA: TGCGCCAGCAGCCATTTACGTGGGGGCACCGGGGAGCTGTTTTTT; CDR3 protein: CASSHLRGGTGELFF
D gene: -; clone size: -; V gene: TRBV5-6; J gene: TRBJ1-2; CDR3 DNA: TGTGCCAGCAGCTATCGGACAGCGATTTATGGCTACACCTTC; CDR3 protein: CASSYRTAIYGYTF
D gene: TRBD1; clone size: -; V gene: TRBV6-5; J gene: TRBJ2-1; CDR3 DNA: TGTGCCAGCAGTCCCCCCGACAGGGACTACAATGAGCAGTTCTTC; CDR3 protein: CASSPPDRDYNEQFF
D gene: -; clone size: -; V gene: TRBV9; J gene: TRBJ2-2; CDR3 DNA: TGTGCCAGCAGCGAGGACGGGGAGCTGTTTTTT; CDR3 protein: CASSEDGELFF
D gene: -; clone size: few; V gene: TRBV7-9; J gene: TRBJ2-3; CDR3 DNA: TGTGCCAGCAGCTACGGCAGGGGTACAGATACGCAGTATTTT; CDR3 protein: CASSYGRGTDTQYF
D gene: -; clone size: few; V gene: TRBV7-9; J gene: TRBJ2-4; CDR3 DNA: TGTGCCAGCACCGGAGGGGAAAACATTCAGTACTTC; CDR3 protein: CASTGGENIQYF
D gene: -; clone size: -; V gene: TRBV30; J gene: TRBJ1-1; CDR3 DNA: TGTGCCTGGATGACCGGGCGGGTTGGTGCTTTCTTT; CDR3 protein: CAWMTGRVGAFF
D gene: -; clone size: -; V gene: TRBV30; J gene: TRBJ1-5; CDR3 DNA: TGTGCCTGGAGTGGAGGGATCTATAGCAATCAGCCCCAGCATTTT; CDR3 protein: CAWSGGIYSNQPQHF
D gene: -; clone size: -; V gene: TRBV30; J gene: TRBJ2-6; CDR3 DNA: TGTGCCTGGAGTGGGCCGGGACTCCACTCTGGGGCCAACGTCCTGACTTTC; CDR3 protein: CAWSGPGLHSGANVLTF
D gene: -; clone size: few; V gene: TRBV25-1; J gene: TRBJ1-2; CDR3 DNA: TGTGCCAGCAGGGAGGGACGGTTCGATGGCTACACCTTC; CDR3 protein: CASREGRFDGYTF
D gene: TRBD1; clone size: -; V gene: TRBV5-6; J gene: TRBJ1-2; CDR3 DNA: TGTGCCAGCAGCGAAGGGGACAGATCCTCGAATGGCTACACCTTC; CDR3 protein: CASSEGDRSSNGYTF
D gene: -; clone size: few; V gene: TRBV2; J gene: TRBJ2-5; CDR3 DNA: TGTGCCAGCAGTGAAGGGGGCCCCCCTTGGGCCCAGTACTTC; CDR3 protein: CASSEGGPPWAQYF
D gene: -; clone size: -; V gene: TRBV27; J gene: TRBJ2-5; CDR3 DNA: TGTGCCAGCAGTCCCCGGGGATTTCAAGAGACCCAGTACTTC; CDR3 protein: CASSPRGFQETQYF
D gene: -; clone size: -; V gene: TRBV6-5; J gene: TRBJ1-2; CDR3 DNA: TGTGCCATCGAGACAGGTTCCCTAGAGGGCTACACCTTC; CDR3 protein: CAIETGSLEGYTF
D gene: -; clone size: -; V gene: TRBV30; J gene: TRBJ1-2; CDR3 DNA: TGTGCCTGGAGTACTTTTTCCGGAGATCTGGACTATGGCTACACCTTC; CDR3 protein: CAWSTFSGDLDYGYTF
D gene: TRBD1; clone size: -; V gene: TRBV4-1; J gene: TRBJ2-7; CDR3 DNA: TGCGCCAGCAGCCCATTGGGACAGTTGTACGAGCAGTACTTC; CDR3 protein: CASSPLGQLYEQYF
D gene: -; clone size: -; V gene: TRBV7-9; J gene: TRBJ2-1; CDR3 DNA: TGTGCCAGTTCTGGATGGACAGAGTACAATGAGCAGTTCTTC; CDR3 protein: CASSGWTEYNEQFF
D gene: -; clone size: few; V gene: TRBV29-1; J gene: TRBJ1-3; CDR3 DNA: TGCAGCGCTGGGACGGACTCAGAGGGAAACACCATATATTTT; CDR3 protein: CSAGTDSEGNTIYF
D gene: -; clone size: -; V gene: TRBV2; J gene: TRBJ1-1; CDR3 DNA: TGTGCCAGCAGAAGGCGGAACACTGAAGCTTTCTTT; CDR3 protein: CASRRRNTEAFF
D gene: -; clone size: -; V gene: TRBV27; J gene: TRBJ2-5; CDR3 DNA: TGTGCCAGCAGTTTAGGGGAGACCCAGTACTTC; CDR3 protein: CASSLGETQYF
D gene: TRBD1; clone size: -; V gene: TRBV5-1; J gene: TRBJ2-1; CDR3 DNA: TGCGCCAGCAGCTCGGGACAGGTCACCTACAATGAGCAGTTCTTC; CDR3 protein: CASSSGQVTYNEQFF
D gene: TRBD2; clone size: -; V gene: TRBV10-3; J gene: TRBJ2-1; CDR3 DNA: TGTGCCATCAGTGAAGGCGGGGGGGATGGTGAGCAGTTCTTC; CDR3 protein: CAISEGGGDGEQFF
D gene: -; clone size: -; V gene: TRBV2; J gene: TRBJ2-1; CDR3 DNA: TGTGCCAGCAGTGACGACGACTTCCACTATGAGCAGTTCTTC; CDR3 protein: CASSDDDFHYEQFF
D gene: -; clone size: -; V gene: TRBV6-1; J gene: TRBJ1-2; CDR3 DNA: TGTGCCAGCAGCCTCGGACGGACGTCCTTCTATGGCTACACCTTC; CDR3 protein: CASSLGRTSFYGYTF
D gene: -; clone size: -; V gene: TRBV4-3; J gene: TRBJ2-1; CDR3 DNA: TGCGCCAGCAGCCAAGACTATACAGGCTGGGATGAGCAGTTCTTC; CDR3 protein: CASSQDYTGWDEQFF
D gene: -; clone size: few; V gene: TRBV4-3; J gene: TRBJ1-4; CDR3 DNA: TGCGCCAGCAGCCCGACGTCTGCAACTAATGAAAAACTGTTTTTT; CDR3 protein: CASSPTSATNEKLFF
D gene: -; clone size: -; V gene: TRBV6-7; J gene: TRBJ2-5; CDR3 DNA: TGTGCCAGCAGTTACTCGGCGCCGTGGGAGACCCAGTACTTC; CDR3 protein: CASSYSAPWETQYF
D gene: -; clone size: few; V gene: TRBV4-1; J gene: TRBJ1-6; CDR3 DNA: TGCGCCAGCAGAGACTACAACAGGAAGGGGTCCTATAATTCACCCCTCCACTTT; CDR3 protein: CASRDYNRKGSYNSPLHF
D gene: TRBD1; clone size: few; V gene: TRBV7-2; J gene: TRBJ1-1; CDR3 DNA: TGTGCCGGTCGACAGGGAGGCACTGAAGCTTTCTTT; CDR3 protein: CAGRQGGTEAFF
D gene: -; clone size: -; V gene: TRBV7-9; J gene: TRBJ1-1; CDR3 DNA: TGTGCCAGCAGCCAATTGGTCATGAACACTGAAGCTTTCTTT; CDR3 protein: CASSQLVMNTEAFF
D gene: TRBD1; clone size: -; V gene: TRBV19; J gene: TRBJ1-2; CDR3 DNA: TGTGCCAGTAGTATAGTCACAGGGGACAACTATGGCTACACCTTC; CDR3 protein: CASSIVTGDNYGYTF
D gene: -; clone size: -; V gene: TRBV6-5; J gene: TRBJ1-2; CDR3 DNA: TGTGCCAGCAGTTTCAATCAGGGATTTAACTATGGCTACACCTTC; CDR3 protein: CASSFNQGFNYGYTF
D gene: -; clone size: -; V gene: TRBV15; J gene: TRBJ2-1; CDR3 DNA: TGTGCCACCAGCAGTGAGGGACACTCCTGGGATGAGCAGTTCTTC; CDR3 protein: CATSSEGHSWDEQFF
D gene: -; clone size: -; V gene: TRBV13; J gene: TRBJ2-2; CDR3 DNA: TGTGCCAGCAGCTTAGTAGGGGACCAGAACACCGGGGAGCTGTTTTTT; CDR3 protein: CASSLVGDQNTGELFF
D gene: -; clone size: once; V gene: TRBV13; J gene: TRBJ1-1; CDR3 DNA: TGTGCCAGCAGCTTAGGTTGGACAAGGAACACTGAAGCTTTCTTT; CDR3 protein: CASSLGWTRNTEAFF